Listed here are 32 T cell receptor beta chains from one sample, sequenced in a study of blood T cell repertoires in COVID-19. Method: immunoSEQ multiplex PCR; TCRdb's copy keeps in-frame clones and lacks some. The table has some 87,000 clones, 70% to 90% seen once. The sample consisted of peripheral blood. The receptors were gathered from a woman aged 70-85 years with active or convalescent COVID-19.

This clone was seen just once. The J gene is TRBJ2-7, the V gene TRBV14; 11 bases are shared with TRBD2. Trimming cost V 4 bases and J 2 bases; bases outside gene matches: 4. In germline, CDR1 is SGHDN, CDR2 FVKESK. The CDR3 totals 15 residues. The CDR3 region is CASSRLAGSAYEQYF. Written as DNA, the CDR3 is TGTGCCAGCAGCCGACTAGCGGGGAGCGCCTACGAGCAGTACTTC.

This clone was found once. The chain recombines TRBV7-9 with TRBJ1-1; a possible D gene is TRBD1 (5 bases). V was trimmed by 2 bases and J by 6 bases, leaving 16 bases between them. The CDR3 loop spans 15 amino acids. Germline V gene sequence: CDR1 SEHNR, CDR2 FQNEAQ (reference sequence). The CDR3 nucleotides are TGTGCCAGCAGCTTATTGATGCCGGGGGGAGCTGAAGCTTTCTTT. Translating gives CASSLLMPGGAEAFF.

The J gene is TRBJ2-7, the V gene TRBV11-2; no definite D call. V lost 2 bases, J lost 3 bases, and 5 bases lay in between. Germline V lookup: CDR1 SGHAT, CDR2 FQNNGV. This CDR3 region has 12 residues. In DNA, the CDR3 is TGTGCCAGCAGCTTAAACAGCTACGAGCAGTACTTC. It encodes CASSLNSYEQYF.

The chain links TRBV18 to TRBJ2-7, with 11 bases matching TRBD2. V trimming: 6 bases; J trimming: 2 bases; junction bases outside the gene matches: 6. The germline V gene has CDR1 KGHSH and CDR2 LQKENI. This CDR3 has 15 amino acids. As DNA, the CDR3 is TGTGCCAGCTCTGCTAGCGGGGGGCCGACCTACGAGCAGTACTTC. Protein: CASSASGGPTYEQYF.

This clone appeared once. The chain carries TRBV5-1 and TRBJ2-7, with 9 bases matching TRBD1. Germline V gives CDR1 SGHRS, CDR2 YFSETQ. The trim removed 3 bases at V and 2 bases at J, leaving 3 bases unmatched. This CDR3 region has 14 residues. In nucleotides, the CDR3 is TGCGCCAGCAGCTCGGACAGGGGCCCCTACGAGCAGTACTTC. Translation gives CASSSDRGPYEQYF.

The chain carries TRBV6-5 and TRBJ1-1; 8 bases align to TRBD1. This CDR3 has 16 amino acids. V gave up 4 bases and J gave up 5 bases; unmatched junction bases: 12. Germline assignment: CDR1 MNHEY and CDR2 SVGAGI. CDR3 sequence (DNA): TGTGCCAGCAGTTCCCCACGCGACAGGGGACGGACTGAAGCTTTCTTT. Its protein is CASSSPRDRGRTEAFF.

CDR3 in amino acids: CASSLWASGDTDTQYF. In DNA form, the CDR3 reads TGTGCCAGCAGTTTATGGGCTAGCGGGGACACAGATACGCAGTATTTT. This chain joins TRBV28 and TRBJ2-3, with 9 bases lining up with TRBD2. This CDR3 region has 16 residues. V was clipped by 0 bases and J by 2 bases; unmatched bases: 3. Per the germline V gene, CDR1 is MDHEN and CDR2 is SYDVKM.

This clone has only a few counts. The chain has TRBV25-1 and TRBJ1-2, with D tentatively TRBD1 (5 bases). This CDR3 is 13 amino acids long. The germline V and J ends were trimmed by 8 bases and 4 bases, with 14 bases remaining between them. Germline CDR1 is MGHDK and CDR2 is SYGVNS. The CDR3 bases are TGTGCCAGCTTTCGGGGGGTCGGCTATGGCTACACCTTC. Residues: CASFRGVGYGYTF.

The CDR3 DNA reads TGCGCCAGCAGTGATGTGGGCCAGGGGTATTCACCCCTCCACTTT. It encodes CASSDVGQGYSPLHF. The chain recombines TRBV10-2 with TRBJ1-6; tentative D call: TRBD1 (6 bases). The CDR3 extends over 15 amino acids. The germline gives CDR1 WSHSY, CDR2 SAAADI. V was cut by 3 bases and J by 8 bases, with 14 bases left in between.

The chain couples TRBV3-1 (or the pseudogene TRBV3-2) to TRBJ1-1; 8 nucleotides align to TRBD1. The CDR3 totals 16 residues. The J segment lost 5 bases and the V segment lost 3 bases, leaving 11 bases of the junction unmatched. Germline CDR1 and CDR2: LGHDT and YNNKEL (reference sequence). In DNA, the CDR3 is TGTGCCAGCAGCCATAATGGCCAGGGGGCTTATACTGAAGCTTTCTTT. Residues: CASSHNGQGAYTEAFF.

This sequence joins TRBV6-2 or TRBV6-3 and TRBJ1-2; 11 bases line up with TRBD1. Germline trimming cut 7 bases from V and 3 bases from J; bases unmatched to any gene: 7. Germline values: CDR1 MNHEY, CDR2 SVGEGT. The CDR3 totals 15 residues. In DNA form, the CDR3 reads TGTGCCAGCACCCCGGACAGGGGGCGAGACTATGGCTACACCTTC. This translates into CASTPDRGRDYGYTF.

The chain employs TRBV5-4 and TRBJ1-2; the match to TRBD1 covers 10 bases. V shed 4 bases and J 4 bases; nucleotides not matched to a gene: 13. Germline loops: CDR1 SGHNT, CDR2 YYREEE (reference sequence). The CDR3 spans 17 residues. CDR3 sequence (DNA): TGTGCCAGCAGCGACGGGAAGGACAGGGGGGCTGCCTATGGCTACACCTTC. It is translated as CASSDGKDRGAAYGYTF.

This clone was picked up a small number of times. V and J are TRBV6-2 or TRBV6-3 and TRBJ1-2; TRBD1 matches 8 bases. This CDR3 is 18 amino acids long. Trimming removed 2 bases from V and 4 bases from J; junction bases left unmatched: 15. In germline, CDR1 is MNHEY, CDR2 SVGEGT. CDR3 region: CASSYLRSGGPGAYGYTF. DNA for the CDR3: TGTGCCAGCAGTTACCTCCGTTCAGGGGGCCCTGGGGCCTATGGCTACACCTTC.

The chain carries TRBV3-1 (or the pseudogene TRBV3-2) and TRBJ2-3; a weak D match, TRBD1 (5 bases). The germline V gene encodes CDR1 LGHDT and CDR2 YNNKEL (reference sequence). The V gene lost 3 bases and the J gene lost 4 bases, with 8 bases spanning the gap. The CDR3 runs to 13 residues. The CDR3 region is CASSQQGSDTQYF. CDR3 coding DNA: TGTGCCAGCAGCCAGCAGGGCTCAGATACGCAGTATTTT.

This rearrangement joins TRBV7-2 to TRBJ2-3; possibly TRBD2 for D (6 bases). V lost 1 base, J lost 6 bases, and 8 bases lay in between. Germline V CDR1 and CDR2: SGHTA, FQGNSA. This CDR3 is 13 amino acids long. The CDR3 DNA sequence: TGTGCCAGCAGCTTAGGGGCGGGGGATACGCAGTATTTT. It codes for CASSLGAGDTQYF.

The V and J genes are TRBV2 and TRBJ2-7; perhaps TRBD1 as D (5 bases). Per the germline V gene, CDR1 is SNHLY and CDR2 is FYNNEI. Deletions cut 7 bases from V and 3 bases from J, with 13 bases between. The length of the CDR3 is 13 residues. The CDR3: CASTAAGNYEQYF. For the CDR3, the DNA is TGTGCCAGCACCGCCGCAGGGAACTACGAGCAGTACTTC.

The V and J genes are TRBV19 and TRBJ1-4; the match to TRBD1 covers 9 bases. Germline trimming cut 8 bases from V and 6 bases from J; bases unmatched to any gene: 4. The CDR3 extends over 13 amino acids. The germline CDR1 and CDR2 sequences are LNHDA and SQIVND (reference sequence). The CDR3 region has the DNA TGTGCCAGTGCCCGGGACAGGGATGAAAAACTGTTTTTT. Translation: CASARDRDEKLFF.

The chain combines TRBV7-6 with TRBJ2-3; D possibly corresponds to TRBD2 (6 bases). With 5 bases removed from V and 1 base from J, the gap between germline ends came to 7 bases. The CDR3 covers 13 residues. CDR1 and CDR2 (germline): SGHVS, FNYEAQ. The CDR3 DNA follows: TGTGCCAGCAGCCAGCGGGGCACAGATACGCAGTATTTT. Protein product: CASSQRGTDTQYF.

This clone is medium-sized in the sample. This chain connects TRBV5-8 to TRBJ2-7; possible D gene TRBD2, 5 bases. Per the germline V gene, CDR1 is SGHTS and CDR2 is YDEGEE. V was shortened by 2 bases and J by 2 bases, with 11 bases between the two germline ends. There are 14 residues in the CDR3. The CDR3 bases are TGTGCCAGCAGCTTTTCCGGGGTAACCTACGAGCAGTACTTC. Its protein is CASSFSGVTYEQYF.

This chain links TRBV9 with TRBJ2-2; unclear D gene. Germline CDR1 reads SGDLS; CDR2 reads YYNGEE. CDR3 size: 16 residues. Deletions cut 0 bases from V and 0 bases from J, with 9 bases between. The CDR3 here is CASSVASVANTGELFF. The CDR3 nucleotides are TGTGCCAGCAGCGTAGCGAGTGTTGCGAACACCGGGGAGCTGTTTTTT. The variable domain in full, with the rest retrieved from reference TRBV9 and TRBJ2-2, is DSGVTQTPKHLITATGQRVTLRCSPRSGDLSVYWYQQSLDQGLQFLIQYYNGEERAKGNILERFSAQQFPDLHSELNLSSLELGDSALYFCASSVASVANTGELFFGEGSRLTVL.

This clone came up once. The CDR3 sequence: CATSDLSEVGDTQYF. The CDR3 coding sequence is TGTGCCACCAGTGACCTCAGCGAGGTCGGGGATACGCAGTATTTT. The chain has TRBV24-1 and TRBJ2-3; D remains ambiguous. Germline CDR1 is KGHDR and CDR2 is SFDVKD. V was pared by 4 bases and J by 6 bases, with 16 bases between. This CDR3 contains 15 residues.

The chain is built from TRBV9 and TRBJ2-1; 8 nucleotides align to TRBD1. Germline V lookup: CDR1 SGDLS, CDR2 YYNGEE. V shed 0 bases, J shed 3 bases, and the junction held 2 bases outside the gene matches. The CDR3 loop spans 15 amino acids. As DNA, the CDR3 is TGTGCCAGCAGCGTAGCAGGGGGCGGCTACAATGAGCAGTTCTTC. It codes for CASSVAGGGYNEQFF.

The chain is built from TRBV7-2 and TRBJ2-3; D is undetermined. The CDR3 runs 11 residues. Germline CDR1 SGHTA, CDR2 FQGNSA. Trimming left V 4 bases short and J 12 bases short, with 11 bases between. Written as DNA, the CDR3 is TGTGCCAGCAGCTCTCTAGATCTTCAGTATTTT. It translates to CASSSLDLQYF.

This chain uses TRBV28 with TRBJ1-5; 9 positions match TRBD1. Per the germline V gene, CDR1 is MDHEN and CDR2 is SYDVKM. The trim removed 5 bases at V and 8 bases at J, leaving 10 bases unmatched. The CDR3 has 15 residues. This CDR3 is CASSLIGQGFKPQHF. The DNA for the CDR3 is TGTGCCAGCAGTCTTATAGGACAGGGGTTTAAGCCCCAGCATTTT. The variable domain in full, completed from reference TRBV28 and TRBJ1-5, reads DVKVTQSSRYLVKRTGEKVFLECVQDMDHENMFWYRQDPGLGLRLIYFSYDVKMKEKGDIPEGYSVSREKKERFSLILESASTNQTSMYLCASSLIGQGFKPQHFGDGTRLSIL.

This clone appeared a few times. This chain joins TRBV5-4 and TRBJ2-5, with D maybe TRBD2 (5 bases). V lost 3 bases to trimming and J lost 9 bases, with 9 bases between them. The germline V gene encodes CDR1 SGHNT and CDR2 YYREEE (reference sequence). The CDR3 length is 11 residues. This chain's CDR3 is CASSSRGPQYF. In DNA form, the CDR3 reads TGTGCCAGCAGCTCTCGCGGGCCCCAGTACTTC.

The V call is TRBV7-2, the J call TRBJ1-1, with 9 bases lining up with TRBD1. CDR1 SGHTA and CDR2 FQGNSA come from the germline V gene. V was pared by 4 bases and J by 3 bases, with 3 bases of the junction left unmatched. This CDR3 is 14 amino acids long. As DNA, the CDR3 is TGTGCCAGCAGCTCGGACAGGGGCGACACTGAAGCTTTCTTT. This encodes CASSSDRGDTEAFF. The variable domain in full, completed from reference TRBV7-2 and TRBJ1-1, reads GAGVSQSPSNKVTEKGKDVELRCDPISGHTALYWYRQSLGQGLEFLIYFQGNSAPDKSGLPSDRFSAERTGGSVSTLTIQRTQQEDSAVYLCASSSDRGDTEAFFGQGTRLTVV.

The chain recombines TRBV6-2 or TRBV6-3 with TRBJ2-7, with 7 nucleotides matching TRBD2. The CDR3 is made up of 13 amino acids. The germline CDR1 and CDR2 sequences are MNHEY and SVGEGT. Trimming cost V 4 bases and J 0 bases; bases outside gene matches: 0. The chain's CDR3 is CASSWTSSYEQYF. The CDR3 DNA sequence: TGTGCCAGCAGTTGGACTAGCTCCTACGAGCAGTACTTC.

This clone appeared once. The V call is TRBV5-3, the J call TRBJ2-6, with 7 bases identical to TRBD1. TRBV5-3 qualifies as an ORF whose function is uncertain. The CDR3 spans 18 residues. V shed 4 bases and J 0 bases; nucleotides not matched to a gene: 10. The CDR3 spells CARSPRDSNVSGANVLTF. CDR3 DNA sequence: TGTGCCAGAAGCCCTCGGGACAGCAACGTCTCTGGGGCCAACGTCCTGACTTTC.

The rearrangement uses TRBV6-1 and TRBJ1-2; D not resolved. CDR3 length equals 11 residues. Germline lookup yields CDR1 MNHNS and CDR2 SASEGT. Trimming took off 3 bases at V and 10 bases at J, with 9 bases between the two ends. CDR3 in amino acids: CASSDRVLYTF. The CDR3 DNA is TGTGCCAGCAGTGACCGGGTCCTCTACACCTTC.

This chain uses TRBV2 with TRBJ1-2, with TRBD1 matching 7 bases. From germline, CDR1 is SNHLY and CDR2 FYNNEI. This CDR3 is built from 14 residues. The V gene end was trimmed by 7 bases and the J gene end by 4 bases; junction bases not matched to a gene: 9. CDR3 nucleotides: TGTGCCAGCACTCTCGAGGGGGCTGGCTATGGCTACACCTTC. Translated: CASTLEGAGYGYTF. The whole variable domain, filled in from reference TRBV2 and TRBJ1-2, reads EPEVTQTPSHQVTQMGQEVILRCVPISNHLYFYWYRQILGQKVEFLVSFYNNEISEKSEIFDDQFSVERPDGSNFTLKIRSTKLEDSAMYFCASTLEGAGYGYTFGSGTRLTVV.

The table lists this clone with a few counts. This chain links TRBV7-8 with TRBJ1-1; D perhaps matches TRBD1 (6 bases). The germline V and J ends were trimmed by 0 bases and 2 bases, with 13 bases remaining between them. Germline CDR1 is SGHVS and CDR2 is FQNEAQ. The length of the CDR3 is 16 residues. CDR3 amino acids: CASSLAETGINTEAFF. The CDR3 DNA is TGTGCCAGCAGCTTAGCGGAGACAGGTATTAACACTGAAGCTTTCTTT.

The chain uses TRBV7-8 and TRBJ2-7; the match to TRBD1 covers 9 bases. Germline V gene data show CDR1 as SGHVS and CDR2 as FQNEAQ. V shed 5 bases and J 4 bases; nucleotides not matched to a gene: 6. This CDR3 has 14 residues. The chain's CDR3 is CASSPRQGVYEQYF. The CDR3 region has the DNA TGTGCCAGCAGCCCCCGACAGGGGGTTTACGAGCAGTACTTC.